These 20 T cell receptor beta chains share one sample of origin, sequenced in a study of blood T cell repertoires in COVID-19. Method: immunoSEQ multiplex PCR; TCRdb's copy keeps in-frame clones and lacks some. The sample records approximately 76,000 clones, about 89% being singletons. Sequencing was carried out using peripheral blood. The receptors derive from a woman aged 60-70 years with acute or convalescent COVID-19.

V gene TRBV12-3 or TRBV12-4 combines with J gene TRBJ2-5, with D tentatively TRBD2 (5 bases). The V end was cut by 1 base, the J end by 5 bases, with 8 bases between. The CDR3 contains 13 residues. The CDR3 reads CASSLEGGETQYF. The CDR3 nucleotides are TGTGCCAGCAGTTTAGAGGGCGGGGAGACCCAGTACTTC.

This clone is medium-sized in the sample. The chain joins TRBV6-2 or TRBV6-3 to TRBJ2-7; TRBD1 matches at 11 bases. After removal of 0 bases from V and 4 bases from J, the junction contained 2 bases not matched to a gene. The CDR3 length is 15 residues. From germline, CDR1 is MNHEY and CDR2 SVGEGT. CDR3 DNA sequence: TGTGCCAGCAGTTACTCCGGGACAGGGGGTTACGAGCAGTACTTC. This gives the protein CASSYSGTGGYEQYF.

CDR3 bases: TGTGCCAGCAGGTCGACTAGCGGGGTGTCTCGGGAGACCCAGTACTTC. Amino acids: CASRSTSGVSRETQYF. The V call is TRBV7-2, the J call TRBJ2-5, with TRBD2 identical over 11 bases. This CDR3 is built from 16 residues. Trimming at V came to 6 bases and at J to 5 bases, leaving 11 bases not matched to a gene. The germline CDR1 and CDR2 sequences are SGHTA and FQGNSA.

The CDR3 sequence: CASSRVTGEQFF. CDR3 DNA: TGTGCCAGTAGTAGGGTAACGGGTGAGCAGTTCTTC. V and J are TRBV19 and TRBJ2-1; D not certain. V was trimmed by 4 bases and J by 9 bases, leaving 10 bases between them. Germline lookup yields CDR1 LNHDA and CDR2 SQIVND (reference sequence). CDR3 length equals 12 residues.

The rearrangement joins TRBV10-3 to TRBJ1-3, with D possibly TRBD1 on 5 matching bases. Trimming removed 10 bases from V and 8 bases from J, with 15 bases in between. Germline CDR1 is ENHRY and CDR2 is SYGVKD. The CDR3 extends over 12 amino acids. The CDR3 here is CATTGRGDTIYF. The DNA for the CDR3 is TGTGCCACCACAGGACGGGGGGACACCATATATTTT.

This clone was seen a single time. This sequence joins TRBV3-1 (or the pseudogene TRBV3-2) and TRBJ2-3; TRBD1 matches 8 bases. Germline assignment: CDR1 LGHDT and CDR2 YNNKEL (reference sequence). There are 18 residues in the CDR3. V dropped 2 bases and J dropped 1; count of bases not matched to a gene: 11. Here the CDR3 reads CASSQILERTGRTDTQYF. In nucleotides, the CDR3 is TGTGCCAGCAGCCAAATACTAGAGAGGACAGGGCGCACAGATACGCAGTATTTT.

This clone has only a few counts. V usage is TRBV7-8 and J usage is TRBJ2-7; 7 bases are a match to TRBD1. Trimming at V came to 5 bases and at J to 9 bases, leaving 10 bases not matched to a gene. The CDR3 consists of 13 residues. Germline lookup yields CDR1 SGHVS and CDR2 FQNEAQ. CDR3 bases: TGTGCCAGCAGCCCAGGGGGACGAGTGGGGCAGTACTTC. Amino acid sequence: CASSPGGRVGQYF.

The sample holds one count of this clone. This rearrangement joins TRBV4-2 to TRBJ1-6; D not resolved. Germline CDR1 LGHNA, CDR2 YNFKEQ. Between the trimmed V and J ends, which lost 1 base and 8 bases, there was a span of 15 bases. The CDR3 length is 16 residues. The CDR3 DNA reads TGTGCCAGCAGCCAAGTGAACGGAATCGCGGATTCACCCCTCCACTTT. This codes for CASSQVNGIADSPLHF.

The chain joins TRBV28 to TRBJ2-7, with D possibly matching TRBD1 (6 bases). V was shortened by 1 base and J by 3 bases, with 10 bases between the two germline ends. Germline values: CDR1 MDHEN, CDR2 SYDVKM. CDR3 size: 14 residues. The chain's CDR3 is CASSLYGRGYEQYF. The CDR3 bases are TGTGCCAGCAGTTTATATGGCAGGGGCTACGAGCAGTACTTC.

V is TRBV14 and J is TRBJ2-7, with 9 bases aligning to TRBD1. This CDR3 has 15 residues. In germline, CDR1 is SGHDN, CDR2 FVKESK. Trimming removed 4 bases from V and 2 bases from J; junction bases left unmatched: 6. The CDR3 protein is CASSRSDRGTYEQYF. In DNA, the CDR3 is TGTGCCAGCAGCCGATCGGACAGGGGCACCTACGAGCAGTACTTC.

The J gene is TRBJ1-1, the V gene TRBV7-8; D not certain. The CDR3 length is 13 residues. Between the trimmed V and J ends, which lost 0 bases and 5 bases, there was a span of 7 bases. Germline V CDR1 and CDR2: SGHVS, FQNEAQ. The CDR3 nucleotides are TGTGCCAGCAGCTTAGCTACCGGGACTGAAGCTTTCTTT. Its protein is CASSLATGTEAFF.

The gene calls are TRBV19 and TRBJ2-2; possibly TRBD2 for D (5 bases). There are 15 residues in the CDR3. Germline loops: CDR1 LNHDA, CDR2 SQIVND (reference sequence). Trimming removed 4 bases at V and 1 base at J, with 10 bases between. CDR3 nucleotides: TGTGCCAGTAGTAAAACGGGAATGAACACCGGGGAGCTGTTTTTT. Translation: CASSKTGMNTGELFF.

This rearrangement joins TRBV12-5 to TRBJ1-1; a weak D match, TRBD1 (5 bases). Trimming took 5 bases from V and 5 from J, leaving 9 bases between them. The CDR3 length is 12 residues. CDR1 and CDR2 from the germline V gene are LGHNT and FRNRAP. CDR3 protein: CASGGGRTEAFF. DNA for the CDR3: TGTGCTAGTGGTGGGGGGAGGACTGAAGCTTTCTTT.

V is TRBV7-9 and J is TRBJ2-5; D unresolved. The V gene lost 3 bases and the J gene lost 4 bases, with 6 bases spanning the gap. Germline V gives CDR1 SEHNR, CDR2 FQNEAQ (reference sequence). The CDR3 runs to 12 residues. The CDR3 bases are TGTGCCAGCAGCTTTGAGTTAGAGACCCAGTACTTC. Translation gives CASSFELETQYF.

The CDR3 DNA follows: TGTGCCAGCAGCTTCCTACAGGCCACTGGGGCCAACGTCCTGACTTTC. Protein sequence: CASSFLQATGANVLTF. The chain carries TRBV7-9 and TRBJ2-6; perhaps TRBD1 as D (5 bases). This CDR3 has 16 residues. Germline V gene sequence: CDR1 SEHNR, CDR2 FQNEAQ (reference sequence). Deletions cut 3 bases from V and 2 bases from J, with 11 bases between.

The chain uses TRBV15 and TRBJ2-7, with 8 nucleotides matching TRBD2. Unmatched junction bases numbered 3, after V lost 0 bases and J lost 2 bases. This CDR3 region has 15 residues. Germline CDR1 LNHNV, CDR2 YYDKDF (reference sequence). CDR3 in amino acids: CATSRDTSGPYEQYF. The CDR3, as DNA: TGTGCCACCAGCAGAGACACTAGCGGACCCTACGAGCAGTACTTC.

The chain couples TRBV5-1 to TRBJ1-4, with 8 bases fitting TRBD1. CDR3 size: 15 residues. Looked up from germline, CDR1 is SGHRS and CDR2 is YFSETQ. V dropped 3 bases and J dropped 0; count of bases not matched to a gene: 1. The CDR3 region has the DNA TGCGCCAGCAGCTCGACAGGGGCAACTAATGAAAAACTGTTTTTT. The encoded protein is CASSSTGATNEKLFF.

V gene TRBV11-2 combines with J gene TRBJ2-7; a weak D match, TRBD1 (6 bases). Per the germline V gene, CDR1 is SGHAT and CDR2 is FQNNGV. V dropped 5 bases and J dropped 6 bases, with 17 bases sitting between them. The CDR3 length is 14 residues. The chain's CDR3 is CASSPGAGPFEQYF. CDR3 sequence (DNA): TGTGCCAGCAGCCCAGGGGCAGGGCCTTTCGAGCAGTACTTC.

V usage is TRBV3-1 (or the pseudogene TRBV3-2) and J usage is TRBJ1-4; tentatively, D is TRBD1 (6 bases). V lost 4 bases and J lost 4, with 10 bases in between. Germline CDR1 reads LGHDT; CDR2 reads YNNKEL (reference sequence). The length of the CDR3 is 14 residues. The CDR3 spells CASSLRTVNEKLFF. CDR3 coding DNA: TGTGCCAGCAGCCTTCGGACAGTTAATGAAAAACTGTTTTTT.

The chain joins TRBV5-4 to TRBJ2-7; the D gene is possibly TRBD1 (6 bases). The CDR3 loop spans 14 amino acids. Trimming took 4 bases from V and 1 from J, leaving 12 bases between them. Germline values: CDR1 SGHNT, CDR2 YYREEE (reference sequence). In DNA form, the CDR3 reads TGTGCCAGCAGCCCAGACAGGTATTCCTACGAGCAGTACTTC. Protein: CASSPDRYSYEQYF.